The present T cell receptor beta chain was sequenced within a study of cytomegalovirus exposure and HLA in healthy donors. V was cut by 1 base and J by 3 bases, with 14 bases left in between. Germline values: CDR1 SGHVS, CDR2 FQNEAQ. The CDR3 has 16 amino acids. PCR was performed using 60 Vbeta and 13 Jbeta primers. Libraries were prepared by immunoSEQ multiplex PCR; TCRdb keeps only in-frame clonotypes and omits some of them. The sample has around 130,000 clones, 75% to 90% seen once; the top ten hold 3% to 4%. This receptor was obtained from a woman aged 40 to 55 in good health and CMV-seronegative. This chain links TRBV7-8 with TRBJ2-3; possibly TRBD2 for D (5 bases). The sequenced sample consisted of PBMCs. The CDR3 protein is CASSLGRQSGTDTQYF. For the CDR3, the DNA is TGTGCCAGCAGCTTAGGGAGGCAGTCTGGAACAGATACGCAGTATTTT.